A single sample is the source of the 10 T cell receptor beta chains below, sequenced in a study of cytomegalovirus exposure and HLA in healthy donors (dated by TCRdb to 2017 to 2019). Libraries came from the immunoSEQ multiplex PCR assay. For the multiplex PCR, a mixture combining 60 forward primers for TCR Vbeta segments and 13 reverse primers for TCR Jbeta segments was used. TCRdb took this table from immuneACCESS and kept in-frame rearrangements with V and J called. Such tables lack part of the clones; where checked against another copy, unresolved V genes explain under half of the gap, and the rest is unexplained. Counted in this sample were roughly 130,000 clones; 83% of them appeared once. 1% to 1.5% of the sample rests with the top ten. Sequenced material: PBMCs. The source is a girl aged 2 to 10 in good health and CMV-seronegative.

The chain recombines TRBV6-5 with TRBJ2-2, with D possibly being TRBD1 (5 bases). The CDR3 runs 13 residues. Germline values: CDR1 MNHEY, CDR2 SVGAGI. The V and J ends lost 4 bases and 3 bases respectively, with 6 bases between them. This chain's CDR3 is CASSFRDTGELFF. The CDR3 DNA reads TGTGCCAGCAGTTTCAGGGACACCGGGGAGCTGTTTTTT.

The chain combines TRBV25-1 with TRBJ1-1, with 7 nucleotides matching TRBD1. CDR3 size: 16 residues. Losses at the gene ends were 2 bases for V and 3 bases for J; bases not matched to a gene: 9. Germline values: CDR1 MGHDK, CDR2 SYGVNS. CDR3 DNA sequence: TGTGCCAGCAGTGAAGTGGGGGGCAGGGGGTACACTGAAGCTTTCTTT. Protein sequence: CASSEVGGRGYTEAFF.

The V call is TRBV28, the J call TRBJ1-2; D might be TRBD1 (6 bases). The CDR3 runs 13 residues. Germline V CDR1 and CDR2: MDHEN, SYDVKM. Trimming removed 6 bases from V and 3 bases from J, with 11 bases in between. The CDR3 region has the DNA TGTGCCAGCAGCACAGGGCTGGACTATGGCTACACCTTC. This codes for CASSTGLDYGYTF.

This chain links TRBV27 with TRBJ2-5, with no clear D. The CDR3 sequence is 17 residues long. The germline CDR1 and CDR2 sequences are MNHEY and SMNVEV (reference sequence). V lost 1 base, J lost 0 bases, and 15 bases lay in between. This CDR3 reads CASSLWFAGSYQETQYF. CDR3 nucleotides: TGTGCCAGCAGTTTATGGTTCGCCGGGTCGTACCAAGAGACCCAGTACTTC.

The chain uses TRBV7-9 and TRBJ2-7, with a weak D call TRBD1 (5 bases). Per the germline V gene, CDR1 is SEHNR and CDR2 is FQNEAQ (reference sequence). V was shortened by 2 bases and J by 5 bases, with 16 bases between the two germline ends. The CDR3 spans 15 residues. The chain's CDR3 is CASSLSRVYFDEQYF. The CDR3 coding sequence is TGTGCCAGCAGCTTATCCAGGGTATACTTCGACGAGCAGTACTTC. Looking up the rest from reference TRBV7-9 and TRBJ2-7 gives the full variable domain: DTGVSQNPRHKITKRGQNVTFRCDPISEHNRLYWYRQTLGQGPEFLTYFQNEAQLEKSRLLSDRFSAERPKGSFSTLEIQRTEQGDSAMYLCASSLSRVYFDEQYFGPGTRLTVT.

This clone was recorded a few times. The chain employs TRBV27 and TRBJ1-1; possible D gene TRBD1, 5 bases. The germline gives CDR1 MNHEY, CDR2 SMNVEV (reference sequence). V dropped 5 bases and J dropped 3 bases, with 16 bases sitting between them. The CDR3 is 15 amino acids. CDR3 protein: CASSIFSKGDTEAFF. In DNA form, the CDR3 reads TGTGCCAGCAGTATCTTCTCAAAAGGGGACACTGAAGCTTTCTTT.

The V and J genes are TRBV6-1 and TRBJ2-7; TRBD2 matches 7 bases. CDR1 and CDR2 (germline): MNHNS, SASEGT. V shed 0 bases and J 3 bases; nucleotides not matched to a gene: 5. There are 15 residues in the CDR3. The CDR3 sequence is CASSEASRGDYEQYF. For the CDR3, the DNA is TGTGCCAGCAGTGAAGCCTCTCGGGGGGACTACGAGCAGTACTTC.

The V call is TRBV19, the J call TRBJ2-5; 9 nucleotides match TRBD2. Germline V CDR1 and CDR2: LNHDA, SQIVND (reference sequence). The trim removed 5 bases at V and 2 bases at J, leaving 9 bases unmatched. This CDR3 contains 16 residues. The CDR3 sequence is CASSPGGSGGQETQYF. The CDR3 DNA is TGTGCCAGTAGTCCTGGGGGTAGCGGGGGTCAAGAGACCCAGTACTTC.

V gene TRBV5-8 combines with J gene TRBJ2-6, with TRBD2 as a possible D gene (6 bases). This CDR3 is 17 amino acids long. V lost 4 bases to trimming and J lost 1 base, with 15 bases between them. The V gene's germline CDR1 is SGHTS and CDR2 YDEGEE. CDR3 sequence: CASSLTGDWSGANVLTF. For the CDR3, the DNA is TGTGCCAGCAGCCTGACGGGGGATTGGTCTGGGGCCAACGTCCTGACTTTC.

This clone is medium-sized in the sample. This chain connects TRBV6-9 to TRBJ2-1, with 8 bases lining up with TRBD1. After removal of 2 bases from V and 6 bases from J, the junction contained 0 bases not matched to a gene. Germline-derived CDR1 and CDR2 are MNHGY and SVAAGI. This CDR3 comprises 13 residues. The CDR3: CASSYTGGNEQFF. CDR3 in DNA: TGTGCCAGCAGTTATACAGGGGGCAATGAGCAGTTCTTC.